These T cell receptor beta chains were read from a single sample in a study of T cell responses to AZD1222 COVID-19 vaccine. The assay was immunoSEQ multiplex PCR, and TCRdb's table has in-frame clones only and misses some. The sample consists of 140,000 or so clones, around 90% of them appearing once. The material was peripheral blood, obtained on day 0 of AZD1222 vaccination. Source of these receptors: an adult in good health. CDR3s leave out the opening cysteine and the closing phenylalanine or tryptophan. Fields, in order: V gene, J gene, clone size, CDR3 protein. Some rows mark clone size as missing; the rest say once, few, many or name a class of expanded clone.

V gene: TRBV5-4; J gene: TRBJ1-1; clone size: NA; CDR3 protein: ASSYVQNTEAF
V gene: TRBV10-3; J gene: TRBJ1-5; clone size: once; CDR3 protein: AISEGRGFQPQH
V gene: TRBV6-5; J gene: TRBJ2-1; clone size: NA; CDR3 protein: ASRGSSYNEQF
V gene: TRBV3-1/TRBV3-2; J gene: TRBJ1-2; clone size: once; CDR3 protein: ASSQEPGQWHGYT
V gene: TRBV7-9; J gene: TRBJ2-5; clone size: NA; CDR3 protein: ASSQRRGTQY
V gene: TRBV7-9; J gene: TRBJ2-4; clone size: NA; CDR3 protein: ASTLGTGGTKNIQY
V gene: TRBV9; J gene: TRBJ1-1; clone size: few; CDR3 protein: ASSSGTVNTEAF
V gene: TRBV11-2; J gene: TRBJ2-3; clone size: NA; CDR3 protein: ASSSLLAVVSDTQY
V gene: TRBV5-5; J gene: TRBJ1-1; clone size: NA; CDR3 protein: ASSFTGGLETEAF
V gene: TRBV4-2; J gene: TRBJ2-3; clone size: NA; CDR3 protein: ASSQRLAGALTISTDTQY
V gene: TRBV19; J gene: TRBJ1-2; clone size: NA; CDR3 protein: ASSAGQGAYGYT
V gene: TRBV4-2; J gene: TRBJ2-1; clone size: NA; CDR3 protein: ASSQGAATEQF
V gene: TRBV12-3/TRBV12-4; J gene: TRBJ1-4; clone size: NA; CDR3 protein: ASSQGGSEKLF
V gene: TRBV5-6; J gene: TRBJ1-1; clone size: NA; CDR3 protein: ASSYTGGEAF
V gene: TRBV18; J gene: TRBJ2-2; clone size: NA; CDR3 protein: ASGGTGDGELF
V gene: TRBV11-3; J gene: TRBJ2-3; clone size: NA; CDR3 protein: ASSLSRATDTQY
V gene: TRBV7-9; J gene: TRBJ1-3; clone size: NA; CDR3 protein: ASSLRSGNTIY
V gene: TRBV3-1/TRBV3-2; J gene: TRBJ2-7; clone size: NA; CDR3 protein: ASSQRQGVDEQY
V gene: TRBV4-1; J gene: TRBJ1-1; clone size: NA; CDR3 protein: ASSPQSGDTEAF
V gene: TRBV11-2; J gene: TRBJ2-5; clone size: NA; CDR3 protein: ASSLGLAGLQETQY
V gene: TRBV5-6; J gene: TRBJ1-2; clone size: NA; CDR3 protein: ASSLDGLNTYGYT
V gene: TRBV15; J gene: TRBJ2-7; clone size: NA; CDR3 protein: ATSRRGDPYEQY
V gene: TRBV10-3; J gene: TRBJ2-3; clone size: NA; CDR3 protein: AIRGGTSAKLTSTDTQY
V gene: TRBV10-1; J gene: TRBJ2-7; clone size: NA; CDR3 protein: ASSECGEQY
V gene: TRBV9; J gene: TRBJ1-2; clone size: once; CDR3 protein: ASSVSQGPDYGYT
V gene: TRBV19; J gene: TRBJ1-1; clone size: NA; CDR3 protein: ASSYDRGNTEAF
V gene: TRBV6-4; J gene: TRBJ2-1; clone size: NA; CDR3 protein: ASSTFMAGPVV
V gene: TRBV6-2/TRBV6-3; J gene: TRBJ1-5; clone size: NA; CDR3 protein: ASSIHRDGNQPQH
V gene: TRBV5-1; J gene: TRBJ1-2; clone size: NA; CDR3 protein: ASSLELTGYYGYT
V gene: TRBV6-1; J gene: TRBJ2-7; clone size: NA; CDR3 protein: ASSPLGGAHEQY
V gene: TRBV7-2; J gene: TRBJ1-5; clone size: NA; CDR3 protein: ASSLWGQVDQPQH
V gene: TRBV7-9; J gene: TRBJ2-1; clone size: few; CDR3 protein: ASSLPADNEQF
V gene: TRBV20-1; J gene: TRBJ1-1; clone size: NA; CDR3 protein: SASLVTEAF
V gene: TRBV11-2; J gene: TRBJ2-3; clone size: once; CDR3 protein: ASSLAHGTDTQY
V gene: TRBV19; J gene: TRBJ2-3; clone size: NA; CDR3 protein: ASSPLDYTDTQY
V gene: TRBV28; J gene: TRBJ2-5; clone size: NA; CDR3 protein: ASSFPGANQETQY
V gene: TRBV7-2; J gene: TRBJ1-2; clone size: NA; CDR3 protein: ASSGRGQAKT
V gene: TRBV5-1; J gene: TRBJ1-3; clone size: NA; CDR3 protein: ASSQGDRGSGNTIY
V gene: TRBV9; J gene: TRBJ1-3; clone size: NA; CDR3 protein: ASSEQGRGNTIY
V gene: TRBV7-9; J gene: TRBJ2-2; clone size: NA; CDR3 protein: ASSSPGLAGTGELF
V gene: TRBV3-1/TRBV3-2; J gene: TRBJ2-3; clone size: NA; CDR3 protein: ASSQEPAGSDTQY
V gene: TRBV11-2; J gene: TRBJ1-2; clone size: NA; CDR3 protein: ASSSLRTDPGVGYT
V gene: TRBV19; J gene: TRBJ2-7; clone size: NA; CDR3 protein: ASSPGQGAYEQY
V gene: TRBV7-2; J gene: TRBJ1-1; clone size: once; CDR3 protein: ATNRDRGLAEAF
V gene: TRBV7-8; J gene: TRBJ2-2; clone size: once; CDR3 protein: ASSLSRDSHDTGELF
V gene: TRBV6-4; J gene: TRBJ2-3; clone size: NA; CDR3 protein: ASGQGQGTDTQY
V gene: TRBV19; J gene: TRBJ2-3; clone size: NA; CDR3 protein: ASSIDRAGTTDTQY
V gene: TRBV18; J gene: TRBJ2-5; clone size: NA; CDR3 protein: ASSPRTPQETQY
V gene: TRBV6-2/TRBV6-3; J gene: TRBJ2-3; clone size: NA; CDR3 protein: ASSSHWGLGTDTQY
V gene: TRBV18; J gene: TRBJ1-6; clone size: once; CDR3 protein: ASSPGTGTPDLH
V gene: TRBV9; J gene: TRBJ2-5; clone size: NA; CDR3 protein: ASSVAGRGTQETQY
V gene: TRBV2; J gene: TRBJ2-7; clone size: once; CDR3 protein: ASSATGNEQY
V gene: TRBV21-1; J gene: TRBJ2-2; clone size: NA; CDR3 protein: ASSKRQRGVHTGELF
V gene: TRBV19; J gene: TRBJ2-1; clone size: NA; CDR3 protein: ASSIHPTESSYNEQF
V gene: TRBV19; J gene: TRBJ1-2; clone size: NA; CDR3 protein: ASSMTASEGYT
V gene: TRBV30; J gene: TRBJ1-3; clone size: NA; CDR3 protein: AWSVGVELWPGNTIY